This TCR beta chain was retrieved from a study of blood T cell repertoires in COVID-19 (dated by TCRdb to the early 2020s). Background for the entire study: Samples covering the acute and convalescent phases of COVID-19 were provided by collaborators in the United States, Italy and Spain. The material from the prospective study consisted of cDNA or gDNA derived from T cells, B-cell-depleted T cells, or PBMCs. Deeply sampled blood TCRbeta repertoires from subjects exposed to, actively infected with, or recovered from COVID-19 were included in the dataset. A freely available public database, intended as a resource for researchers studying the immune response to SARS-CoV-2, is where the repertoires were released. The samples were drawn from two sources: the first 160 participants of the ongoing ImmuneRACE study, and 950 to 1,500 subjects contributed by 6 global collaborators. Sample metadata almost always included a de-identified subject ID, COVID-19 status, age in years and sex. Where available, HLA class I and class II types were obtained from metadata supplied by the sample provider rather than from assay-based typing.

TCRbeta CDR3 regions were amplified from genomic DNA using the immunoSEQ Assay, a bias-controlled multiplex PCR. Regarding the original processing steps: Within the assay, amplification of reference gene primers was used to estimate how many nucleated cells each sample contained. To quantify the absolute abundance of each unique TCRbeta CDR3 rearrangement, sequence reads were collapsed and filtered. Productive Simpson clonality was computed per sample as the square root of Simpson's diversity index over productive rearrangements. TCRdb mirrors the immuneACCESS table, restricted to in-frame sequences. Some clones are absent from its copies; in checked studies, under half trace to an unresolved V gene, and the reason for the others is unknown. V and J calls and clone size are given by that table; D and trimming were obtained from the DNA. For this sample the table gives about 170,000 clones, of which 80% to 90% were detected only once. The leading ten clones occupy around 1.6% of the sample.

V ends up 6 bases short and J 3 bases short, with an unmatched junction base count of 3. Counted from cysteine to phenylalanine, this CDR3 has 13 amino acids. Left in the record is the CDR3 DNA by itself, 39 bases read in frame from the first base. The germline V gene provides CDR1 SGHNT and CDR2 YENEEA. In regard to this clone: Which antigen it targets is not known. No base-level quality is on record; no much larger clone is a single base apart.

Broader findings and caveats from the paper: The quantity of clinical and demographic metadata differed by source and by participant and was supplied without curation.

The collaborating institutions used their own protocols to collect whole blood in K2EDTA tubes. For TCRbeta analysis, collaborator samples were shipped as frozen whole blood, as isolated PBMCs, or as DNA extracted from either sample type. Sequenced input: peripheral blood. The rearranged chain carries TRBV11-3 and TRBJ1-2; 8 junctional bases match TRBD1. The sequence was collected from a woman aged 45-65 years with acute or convalescent COVID-19. The nucleotide sequence is given as TGTGCCAGCAGTCAGGACAGGGACTATGGCTACACCTTC. Its translation is CASSQDRDYGYTF. The full variable domain, with segments outside the CDR3 supplied by the reference TRBV11-3 and TRBJ1-2 proteins, appears as EAGVVQSPRYKIIEKKQPVAFWCNPISGHNTLYWYLQNLGQGPELLIRYENEEAVDDSQLPKDRFSAERLKGVDSTLKIQPAELGDSAVYLCASSQDRDYGYTFGSGTRLTVV.